A selection of T cell receptor beta chains follows, all from one sample in a study of beta chain features in type 1 diabetes. Assay: immunoSEQ multiplex PCR; the TCRdb copy retains only in-frame clones and omits some. The data contain a few hundred thousand clones, approximately 16% of them singletons. What was sequenced was naive CD4+ T cells from blood. The receptor source for this set is a man aged 30 to 45 with type 1 diabetes. Both conserved end residues are part of each CDR3. Fields, in order: CDR3 DNA, CDR3 protein, V gene, J gene, clone size, D gene. The D gene is left open where the match is weak. Some rows have no size entry. The others give once, few or many, or a class for an expanded clone.

TGTGCCAGCACAGCTTACCTAGCCACAGATACGCAGTATTTT	CASTAYLATDTQYF	TRBV7-2	TRBJ2-3	few	.
TGCAGTGCTCGGGAGTACAATGAGCAGTTCTTC	CSAREYNEQFF	TRBV20-1	TRBJ2-1	few	.
TGTGCCAGCAGTCCACTGAATCAGCCCCAGCATTTT	CASSPLNQPQHF	TRBV27	TRBJ1-5	.	.
TGCAGCGTTGGCCAGTATGACCAAGAGACCCAGTACTTC	CSVGQYDQETQYF	TRBV29-1	TRBJ2-5	few	.
TGTGCCTGTCACTCCCGGGAACGACAAGAGACCCAGTACTTC	CACHSRERQETQYF	TRBV30	TRBJ2-5	few	.
TGTGCCAGCAGCTTAGTGGGCCCGATAGCGGGAGCCTACAATGAGCAGTTCTTC	CASSLVGPIAGAYNEQFF	TRBV7-2	TRBJ2-1	few	TRBD2
TGTGCCTGGAGTGTACGCCATTATGGCTACACCTTC	CAWSVRHYGYTF	TRBV30	TRBJ1-2	.	.
TGTGCCAGCAGTGGCCCCGTGGGAGCCCAGTACTTC	CASSGPVGAQYF	TRBV5-4	TRBJ2-5	few	.
TGTGCCAGCAGCCCCGGGCAAACAAGCAATCAGCCCCAGCATTTT	CASSPGQTSNQPQHF	TRBV7-9	TRBJ1-5	.	.
TGTGCCAGCAGCCTGGAGCGGCTTTCCTACGAGCAGTACTTC	CASSLERLSYEQYF	TRBV4-2	TRBJ2-7	.	.
TGTGCCAGCAGTTCCCCCTCGGGACTAGCGGGAGGCAATGAGCAGTTCTTC	CASSSPSGLAGGNEQFF	TRBV27	TRBJ2-1	.	TRBD2
TGTGCCAGCAGCCTGAGACACGAGCAGTACTTC	CASSLRHEQYF	TRBV5-6	TRBJ2-7	few	.
TGTGCCAGCAGTTTTATGGCAGATACGCAGTATTTT	CASSFMADTQYF	TRBV28	TRBJ2-3	.	.
TGTGCCTGGAGTGTACTTACAAGGGCCGAGACCCAGTACTTC	CAWSVLTRAETQYF	TRBV30	TRBJ2-5	few	.
TGTGCCAGCAGTTTAATGTCCAGGGTGAATAGCAATCAGCCCCAGCATTTT	CASSLMSRVNSNQPQHF	TRBV27	TRBJ1-5	few	.
TGCGCCAGCAGCCAGGTAACCGGGACTACCAACACAGATACGCAGTATTTT	CASSQVTGTTNTDTQYF	TRBV4-1	TRBJ2-3	.	TRBD2
TGTGCCAGCAGCGTATCTATCCCTCTTGGGGCGCAGTACAATGAGCAGTTCTTC	CASSVSIPLGAQYNEQFF	TRBV9	TRBJ2-1	.	.
TGTGCCAGCAGCAAGGGGACTAGCCGTCCTAGCACAGATACGCAGTATTTT	CASSKGTSRPSTDTQYF	TRBV5-4	TRBJ2-3	few	TRBD2
TGTGCCACAGCGCGGGCGGACCCTGGGGCCAACGGCCTGACTTTC	CATARADPGANGLTF	TRBV2	TRBJ2-6	few	.
TGCAGTGCTTTCAGGGGGGAGGGCTACACCTTC	CSAFRGEGYTF	TRBV20-1	TRBJ1-2	.	TRBD1
TGTGCCAGCAGCGGCCTGGGACAGAAGAATGAAAAACTGTTTTTT	CASSGLGQKNEKLFF	TRBV9	TRBJ1-4	.	TRBD1
TGTGCCAGCAGCCCGGGTGGGACAGCTTACAATGAGCAGTTCTTC	CASSPGGTAYNEQFF	TRBV7-3	TRBJ2-1	.	TRBD1
TGCAGCGTTCTCAAGACAGGGTTGAACGAGCAGTACTTC	CSVLKTGLNEQYF	TRBV29-1	TRBJ2-7	.	TRBD1
TGTGCCTGGAACAGGGCAGGCACTGAAGCTTTCTTT	CAWNRAGTEAFF	TRBV30	TRBJ1-1	.	.
TGTGCCAGCAGCTTAGAACAGGGGGGCTACGAGCAGTACTTC	CASSLEQGGYEQYF	TRBV7-6	TRBJ2-7	few	TRBD1
TGTGCCAGCAGCGTAGGGCCCTCGACTGAAGCTTTCTTT	CASSVGPSTEAFF	TRBV9	TRBJ1-1	.	.
TGTGCCACCAGCAGCGGGAAAAGAGCTCTGAACAATGAGCAGTTCTTC	CATSSGKRALNNEQFF	TRBV15	TRBJ2-1	.	.
TGTGCCAGCAGCACCGTGGGGGACAGGGACACTGAAGCTTTCTTT	CASSTVGDRDTEAFF	TRBV9	TRBJ1-1	.	TRBD1
TGTGCCAGCAGGGAGACAGGTAGCTCCTACAATGAGCAGTTCTTC	CASRETGSSYNEQFF	TRBV2	TRBJ2-1	few	.
TGTGCCAGCAGCGTCGACTTGGACGGTATGGTCTATGGCTACACCTTC	CASSVDLDGMVYGYTF	TRBV9	TRBJ1-2	.	.
TGTGCCACCAGCAGCAGCCCGCGGGGGTCGAACACCGGGGAGCTGTTTTTT	CATSSSPRGSNTGELFF	TRBV15	TRBJ2-2	.	TRBD2
TGTGCCAGCGCGCTAGCGGGAGGGCCCGAACAGTACTTC	CASALAGGPEQYF	TRBV25-1	TRBJ2-7	few	TRBD2
TGTGCCAGCTCACCCCCTTTTAACGGGCCGAAAAGGGTCGAGCAGTTCTTC	CASSPPFNGPKRVEQFF	TRBV18	TRBJ2-1	.	.
TGTGCCTGGAGTGTCGGGGGAGGCTACACCTTC	CAWSVGGGYTF	TRBV30	TRBJ1-2	.	.
TGCAGTCTGACTAGCGGAGAGACCCAGTACTTC	CSLTSGETQYF	TRBV20-1	TRBJ2-5	few	TRBD2
TGCGCCAGCAGCCAATCCTACGAGCAGTACTTC	CASSQSYEQYF	TRBV5-1	TRBJ2-7	few	.
TGTGCCAGCAGTTTCGGACAGCCTTACAATGAGCAGTTCTTC	CASSFGQPYNEQFF	TRBV28	TRBJ2-1	few	.
TGCGCCAGCAGCTTGGTGGCGATCGGCGGCACTGAAGCTTTCTTT	CASSLVAIGGTEAFF	TRBV5-1	TRBJ1-1	once	.
TGTGCCAGCAGACAAGCCCTAGCGGGGGCCTACGAGCAGTACTTC	CASRQALAGAYEQYF	TRBV4-2	TRBJ2-7	few	TRBD2
TGTGCCAGCAGTCCCAGGGGGCTGATTTACGAGCAGTACTTC	CASSPRGLIYEQYF	TRBV27	TRBJ2-7	.	TRBD1
TGTGCCAGCAGCAGGGACAGCCTGAACACTGAAGCTTTCTTT	CASSRDSLNTEAFF	TRBV7-2	TRBJ1-1	few	TRBD1
TGCAGCGTTGACAGGGGGCTCCCCAAGAACACTGAAGCTTTCTTT	CSVDRGLPKNTEAFF	TRBV29-1	TRBJ1-1	few	TRBD1
TGTGCCAGCAGCTTCACGGGCCCGAACACCGGGGAGCTGTTTTTT	CASSFTGPNTGELFF	TRBV7-2	TRBJ2-2	few	.
TGTGCCAGCAGCGACCCGGGACAGACCTGGGGCTACACCTTC	CASSDPGQTWGYTF	TRBV9	TRBJ1-2	.	TRBD1
TGTGCCAGCAGTCTGGACTACAATGAGCAGTTCTTC	CASSLDYNEQFF	TRBV25-1	TRBJ2-1	few	.
TGCGCCAGCAGCTTGGTGAGCGGGAGGATCTCCTACGAGCAGTACTTC	CASSLVSGRISYEQYF	TRBV5-1	TRBJ2-7	.	TRBD2
TGTGCCAGCAGCCCCGGGACAGCCTATGAAAAACTGTTTTTT	CASSPGTAYEKLFF	TRBV9	TRBJ1-4	.	TRBD1
TGTGCCAGCAGTGAATTGGGACGGAAGAACACTGAAGCTTTCTTT	CASSELGRKNTEAFF	TRBV2	TRBJ1-1	.	.
TGCGCCAGCAGCTTGGGGGCGACTAGCGCTAACACCGGGGAGCTGTTTTTT	CASSLGATSANTGELFF	TRBV5-1	TRBJ2-2	.	TRBD2
TGTGCCAGCAGCCTTGATCCACAGGGAAACTATGGCTACACCTTC	CASSLDPQGNYGYTF	TRBV7-2	TRBJ1-2	.	.
TGTGCCATCAGGCCTGTAGCGGTCCAATCCTACAATGAGCAGTTCTTC	CAIRPVAVQSYNEQFF	TRBV10-3	TRBJ2-1	.	.
TGTGCCAGCAGCTGGGGACTAGCGGGAGAATTCCTGACTTTC	CASSWGLAGEFLTF	TRBV5-4	TRBJ2-6	few	TRBD2